Each of the 30 T cell receptor beta chains below was sequenced from the same sample in a study of Ad26.COV2.S vaccination and SARS-CoV-2 variants. Clones were read by immunoSEQ multiplex PCR, and TCRdb kept only the in-frame ones, dropping some. This sample carries a few hundred thousand clones, around nine tenths of them seen once, and the ten largest clones take about 3.4%. Described treatment: around 19 received Ad26.COV2.S at low or high dose, single or two shots; about five received placebo; per-sample allocation not given. Sampling was performed 63 days after the first vaccine or placebo injection. Sample: peripheral blood, taken in a trial of Ad26.COV2.S vaccine versus placebo. These TCRs come from a person aged 18 to 65 who received the Ad26.COV2.S COVID-19 vaccine or a placebo.

The chain combines TRBV3-1 (or the pseudogene TRBV3-2) with TRBJ2-2, with 12 bases that match TRBD2. The CDR3 consists of 17 residues. CDR1 and CDR2 from the germline V gene are LGHDT and YNNKEL (reference sequence). Trimming cost V 4 bases and J 7 bases; bases outside gene matches: 10. The CDR3 region is CASSRALAGGHIGELFF. The DNA for the CDR3 is TGTGCCAGCAGCCGCGCTCTAGCGGGGGGGCATATCGGGGAGCTGTTTTTT.

J is TRBJ2-3 and V is TRBV5-4, with D possibly TRBD2 on 6 matching bases. Trimming took 2 bases from V and 1 from J, leaving 11 bases between them. The CDR3 consists of 15 residues. Germline CDR1 SGHNT, CDR2 YYREEE (reference sequence). As DNA, the CDR3 is TGTGCCAGCAGCTTACCCGGGGGTGGCACAGATACGCAGTATTTT. This translates into CASSLPGGGTDTQYF.

The chain combines TRBV4-3 with TRBJ2-1; either TRBD1 or TRBD2 may supply D (5 bases each). This CDR3 is 15 amino acids long. Trimming pared 0 bases from V and 4 bases from J, leaving 10 bases between. Germline CDR1 is LGHNA and CDR2 is YSLEER. CDR3 sequence: CASSQDGGTYNEQFF. For the CDR3, the DNA is TGCGCCAGCAGCCAAGATGGGGGAACTTACAATGAGCAGTTCTTC.

The chain recombines TRBV29-1 with TRBJ1-2, with D tentatively TRBD1 (6 bases). Germline values: CDR1 SQVTM, CDR2 ANQGSEA. CDR3 length: 11 residues. V was trimmed by 5 bases and J by 8 bases, leaving 12 bases between them. The CDR3 DNA is TGCAGCGTTTTACAGGGAGACGGCTACACCTTC. This codes for CSVLQGDGYTF.

V gene TRBV30 combines with J gene TRBJ2-7; D is possibly TRBD1 or TRBD2 (5 bases each). The germline V gene encodes CDR1 GTSNPN and CDR2 SVGIG (reference sequence). The CDR3 runs to 13 residues. V was pared by 0 bases and J by 5 bases, with 11 bases between. CDR3 protein: CAWSVTLGDEQYF. CDR3 nucleotide sequence: TGTGCCTGGAGTGTAACTCTGGGGGACGAGCAGTACTTC.

This clone showed up just a few times. The rearrangement links TRBV27 to TRBJ1-6, with a weak D call TRBD1 (6 bases). V was trimmed by 5 bases and J by 11 bases, leaving 16 bases between them. CDR3 size: 14 residues. CDR1 and CDR2 (germline): MNHEY, SMNVEV (reference sequence). This CDR3 reads CASSATGTTPPLHF. The DNA of the CDR3 is TGTGCCAGCAGTGCTACAGGGACCACGCCACCCCTCCACTTT.

The CDR3 here is CASSEHRRHLEGYSNQPQHF. Here the CDR3 DNA reads TGCGCCAGCAGTGAACACAGGAGGCACCTCGAGGGATATAGCAATCAGCCCCAGCATTTT. V is TRBV10-2 and J is TRBJ1-5; D might be TRBD1 (5 bases). CDR1 and CDR2 from the germline V gene are WSHSY and SAAADI. This CDR3 has 20 amino acids. V dropped 3 bases and J dropped 0 bases, with 24 bases sitting between them.

V and J are TRBV19 and TRBJ2-5, with D maybe TRBD1 (5 bases). CDR3 length: 15 residues. Germline CDR1 LNHDA, CDR2 SQIVND (reference sequence). Trimming took 4 bases from V and 0 from J, leaving 12 bases between them. The CDR3 sequence is CASSNRQMNQETQYF. The CDR3 DNA sequence: TGTGCCAGTAGTAACCGACAGATGAACCAAGAGACCCAGTACTTC. The whole variable domain, remainder taken from reference TRBV19 and TRBJ2-5, is DGGITQSPKYLFRKEGQNVTLSCEQNLNHDAMYWYRQDPGQGLRLIYYSQIVNDFQKGDIAEGYSVSREKKESFPLTVTSAQKNPTAFYLCASSNRQMNQETQYFGPGTRLLVL.

The genes are TRBV18 and TRBJ2-5; D may be TRBD1 (6 bases). V was cut by 4 bases and J by 3 bases, with 9 bases left in between. The CDR3 spans 13 residues. Germline loops: CDR1 KGHSH, CDR2 LQKENI. Here the CDR3 reads CASSLRTEETQYF. CDR3 nucleotides: TGTGCCAGCTCACTGAGGACAGAAGAGACCCAGTACTTC.

This chain connects TRBV29-1 to TRBJ1-2, with D unresolved. V was pared by 5 bases and J by 3 bases, with 10 bases between. The CDR3 is made up of 12 amino acids. CDR1 is SQVTM, CDR2 ANQGSEA, per germline. The CDR3 loop is CSVNEVYYGYTF. In nucleotides, the CDR3 is TGCAGCGTTAATGAGGTTTACTATGGCTACACCTTC.

The gene calls are TRBV7-3 and TRBJ2-2; 8 bases map to TRBD2. The CDR3 runs 15 residues. V shed 5 bases, J shed 4 bases, and the junction held 6 bases outside the gene matches. Germline CDR1 is SGHTA and CDR2 is FQGTGA. CDR3 bases: TGTGCCAGCAGCCCCGGGGGGGTGGGCACCGGGGAGCTGTTTTTT. It codes for CASSPGGVGTGELFF. The entire variable domain, with the rest obtained from reference TRBV7-3 and TRBJ2-2, is as follows: GAGVSQTPSNKVTEKGKYVELRCDPISGHTALYWYRQSLGQGPEFLIYFQGTGAADDSGLPNDRFFAVRPEGSVSTLKIQRTERGDSAVYLCASSPGGVGTGELFFGEGSRLTVL.

The J gene is TRBJ2-5, the V gene TRBV5-1, with D maybe TRBD2 (6 bases). The CDR3 has 15 residues. V gave up 1 base and J gave up 1 base, with 11 bases separating them. Germline assignment: CDR1 SGHRS and CDR2 YFSETQ. The CDR3 spells CASSLRGASQETQYF. Here the CDR3 DNA reads TGCGCCAGCAGCTTGCGCGGGGCTTCCCAAGAGACCCAGTACTTC. Together with reference TRBV5-1 and TRBJ2-5, the CDR3 gives the full variable domain: KAGVTQTPRYLIKTRGQQVTLSCSPISGHRSVSWYQQTPGQGLQFLFEYFSETQRNKGNFPGRFSGRQFSNSRSEMNVSTLELGDSALYLCASSLRGASQETQYFGPGTRLLVL.

A word on this clone: Relative to the germline gene, one junction end is altered; a read error may explain this. The chain employs TRBV5-6 and TRBJ1-2, with 8 bases matching TRBD1. This CDR3 comprises 13 residues. CDR1 and CDR2 from the germline V gene are SGHDT and YYEEEE. This CDR3 reads CASSLARGPFYTF. The CDR3 DNA reads TGTGCCAGCAGCTTGGCCAGGGGGCCTTTCTACACCTTT.

This chain links TRBV6-2 or TRBV6-3 with TRBJ2-7, with a tentative D call TRBD1 (5 bases). V lost 3 bases to trimming and J lost 4 bases, with 13 bases between them. This CDR3 is built from 14 residues. Germline lookup yields CDR1 MNHEY and CDR2 SVGEGT. The CDR3 loop is CASSYPGREYEQYF. CDR3 sequence (DNA): TGTGCCAGCAGTTATCCGGGCAGGGAATACGAGCAGTACTTC.

CDR3 loop: CASSGVNKPYEQYF. The CDR3 DNA is TGTGCCAGCAGCGGGGTAAACAAACCCTACGAGCAGTACTTC. The gene calls are TRBV7-6 and TRBJ2-7, with D hard to call. Germline values: CDR1 SGHVS, CDR2 FNYEAQ. CDR3 length: 14 amino acids. The V and J ends lost 5 bases and 2 bases respectively, with 13 bases between them.

The chain uses TRBV5-1 and TRBJ2-7; either TRBD1 or TRBD2 may supply D (5 bases each). Trimming left V 0 bases short and J 0 bases short, with 10 bases between. Looked up from germline, CDR1 is SGHRS and CDR2 is YFSETQ. This CDR3 contains 15 residues. CDR3 DNA sequence: TGCGCCAGCAGCTTGGAGCCAGGGAGCTCCTACGAGCAGTACTTC. Amino acid sequence: CASSLEPGSSYEQYF.

The rearrangement uses TRBV30 and TRBJ1-1; a possible D gene is TRBD1 (5 bases). The ends were cut back, 4 bases at V and 1 base at J, with 7 bases in the middle. The CDR3 spans 12 residues. Looked up from germline, CDR1 is GTSNPN and CDR2 is SVGIG (reference sequence). The CDR3 sequence is CAWNDRNTEAFF. The CDR3 DNA reads as TGTGCCTGGAACGACAGGAACACTGAAGCTTTCTTT.

This rearrangement joins TRBV2 to TRBJ1-2; 9 nucleotides match TRBD1. This CDR3 has 13 amino acids. Per the germline V gene, CDR1 is SNHLY and CDR2 is FYNNEI. V gave up 8 bases and J gave up 4 bases; unmatched junction bases: 5. As DNA, the CDR3 is TGTGCCAGCGGGACAGGGACGCCCTATGGCTACACCTTC. Residues: CASGTGTPYGYTF.

The chain employs TRBV19 and TRBJ2-5; tentative D call: TRBD2 (6 bases). This CDR3 has 13 amino acids. Germline V gives CDR1 LNHDA, CDR2 SQIVND (reference sequence). V shed 7 bases and J shed 2 bases, with 11 bases lying between them. The CDR3 here is CASKRGGQETQYF. The CDR3 region has the DNA TGTGCCAGTAAGCGTGGGGGGCAAGAGACCCAGTACTTC.

The V gene is TRBV6-6, the J gene TRBJ2-7; TRBD1 agrees at 7 bases. The CDR3 is 15 amino acids. CDR1 is MNHNY and CDR2 is SVGAGI in the germline V gene (reference sequence). The V gene end was trimmed by 2 bases and the J gene end by 5 bases; junction bases not matched to a gene: 9. This CDR3 is CASSYGERGRNEQYF. CDR3 in DNA: TGTGCCAGCAGTTACGGGGAGAGGGGGCGGAACGAGCAGTACTTC.

The rearrangement joins TRBV12-3 or TRBV12-4 to TRBJ1-1, with D hard to call. This CDR3 region has 12 residues. Trimming removed 1 base from V and 7 bases from J, with 7 bases in between. DNA for the CDR3: TGTGCCAGCAGTTTAGTAACTTTTGAAGCTTTCTTT. Its translation: CASSLVTFEAFF.

This clone was observed a single time. V usage is TRBV7-6 and J usage is TRBJ1-2, with 7 nucleotides matching TRBD1. V lost 4 bases and J lost 8; bases outside the gene matches: 7. The germline V gene encodes CDR1 SGHVS and CDR2 FNYEAQ. The CDR3 sequence is 13 residues long. The CDR3 DNA reads as TGTGCCAGCAGCTCCGACAGGGTTGGAGGCTACACCTTC. Translating it yields CASSSDRVGGYTF.

This chain links TRBV10-1 with TRBJ1-6; possibly TRBD1 for D (6 bases). The CDR3 runs 23 residues. Germline V gene lookup returns CDR1 WNHNN and CDR2 SYGVQD (reference sequence). The V gene lost 0 bases and the J gene lost 0 bases, with 27 bases spanning the gap. Here the CDR3 reads CASSESNRTEGLHGGSYNSPLHF. The DNA for the CDR3 is TGCGCCAGCAGTGAGTCGAACCGGACAGAAGGTTTGCATGGTGGCTCCTATAATTCACCCCTCCACTTT.

The gene calls are TRBV9 and TRBJ2-1, with 12 nucleotides matching TRBD2. The CDR3 spans 15 residues. J lost 5 bases, V lost 5 bases, and 5 bases had no gene match. Germline V gives CDR1 SGDLS, CDR2 YYNGEE. This CDR3 reads CASRPTSGGDNEQFF. For the CDR3, the DNA is TGTGCCAGCAGACCGACTAGCGGGGGTGACAATGAGCAGTTCTTC.

The rearrangement uses TRBV18 and TRBJ2-5, with 9 bases aligning to TRBD1. CDR1 and CDR2 from the germline V gene are KGHSH and LQKENI. The CDR3 sequence is 14 residues long. V shed 4 bases, J shed 5 bases, and the junction held 5 bases outside the gene matches. In DNA form, the CDR3 reads TGTGCCAGCTCACAAACAGGGGGCTACGAGACCCAGTACTTC. Protein product: CASSQTGGYETQYF.

The V gene is TRBV27, the J gene TRBJ1-2; D call uncertain. With 5 bases removed from V and 10 bases from J, the gap between germline ends came to 11 bases. CDR1 and CDR2 (germline): MNHEY, SMNVEV (reference sequence). CDR3 length: 11 residues. The CDR3 coding sequence is TGTGCCAGCAGTCGAGGAGACGACTACACCTTC. Residues: CASSRGDDYTF.

The chain joins TRBV2 to TRBJ2-7, with a tentative D call TRBD2 (5 bases). CDR1 is SNHLY, CDR2 FYNNEI, per germline. Trimming took off 4 bases at V and 6 bases at J, with 13 bases between the two ends. This CDR3 spans 13 amino acids. Here the CDR3 reads CASSAYRDLEQYF. The CDR3 nucleotides read TGTGCCAGCAGTGCCTACCGGGATCTCGAGCAGTACTTC.

V is TRBV29-1 and J is TRBJ2-7, with 7 bases aligning to TRBD2. This CDR3 is 11 amino acids long. The germline V gene has CDR1 SQVTM and CDR2 ANQGSEA. Trimming removed 1 base from V and 7 bases from J; junction bases left unmatched: 1. The CDR3, as DNA: TGCAGCGTTGAAGTCGGGGGGGAGCAGTACTTC. Residues: CSVEVGGEQYF.

The rearrangement uses TRBV6-5 and TRBJ2-2; 9 positions match TRBD1. CDR3 length: 15 amino acids. Germline V lookup: CDR1 MNHEY, CDR2 SVGAGI. V dropped 4 bases and J dropped 2; count of bases not matched to a gene: 2. For the CDR3, the DNA is TGTGCCAGCAGTTCGGGACAGGGAAACACCGGGGAGCTGTTTTTT. Translated: CASSSGQGNTGELFF.

A note on this clone: Other DNA sequences from this sample encode an identical CDR3 as well. The chain recombines TRBV6-5 with TRBJ2-5, with TRBD2 identical over 15 bases. Germline loops: CDR1 MNHEY, CDR2 SVGAGI. The V and J ends lost 2 bases and 2 bases, in that order; junction bases with no gene match: 0. The CDR3 is 16 amino acids. The CDR3 loop reads CASSYGLAGGQETQYF. CDR3 nucleotide sequence: TGTGCCAGCAGTTACGGACTAGCGGGGGGGCAAGAGACCCAGTACTTC.